One and the same sample provided the 5 T cell receptor beta chains below, sequenced in a study of T cells in tuberculosis. Clones were read by immunoSEQ multiplex PCR, and TCRdb kept only the in-frame ones, dropping some. The sample lists 20,000 to 25,000 clones, 95% to 98% occurring once. Sequenced material: PBMCs. The receptor source for this set is a donor between 5 and 29 years old with latent tuberculosis or without tuberculosis infection.

The chain carries TRBV10-3 and TRBJ2-1, with 8 nucleotides matching TRBD2. V gave up 0 bases and J gave up 1 base; unmatched junction bases: 5. CDR3 length equals 17 residues. Germline lookup yields CDR1 ENHRY and CDR2 SYGVKD. This CDR3 is CAISESTLAASYNEQFF. The CDR3 nucleotides are TGTGCCATCAGTGAGTCAACACTAGCGGCGTCCTACAATGAGCAGTTCTTC.

The genes are TRBV7-2 and TRBJ2-5; possible D gene TRBD1, 5 bases. With 1 base removed from V and 4 bases from J, the gap between germline ends came to 7 bases. CDR1 is SGHTA, CDR2 FQGNSA, per germline. This CDR3 comprises 13 residues. CDR3 coding DNA: TGTGCCAGCAGCTTAGTCCAGGGAGAGACCCAGTACTTC. Protein sequence: CASSLVQGETQYF. Full variable domain (outside the CDR3, taken from reference TRBV7-2 and TRBJ2-5): GAGVSQSPSNKVTEKGKDVELRCDPISGHTALYWYRQSLGQGLEFLIYFQGNSAPDKSGLPSDRFSAERTGGSVSTLTIQRTQQEDSAVYLCASSLVQGETQYFGPGTRLLVL.

J is TRBJ1-2 and V is TRBV2, with D maybe TRBD1 (5 bases). The germline gives CDR1 SNHLY, CDR2 FYNNEI. There are 11 residues in the CDR3. Trimming took 7 bases from V and 9 from J, leaving 12 bases between them. The CDR3 here is CASTDHRSYTF. CDR3 nucleotide sequence: TGTGCCAGCACGGATCACAGGAGCTACACCTTC.

The chain has TRBV7-9 and TRBJ2-7, with 9 bases fitting TRBD1. The CDR3 is 15 amino acids. Trimming removed 7 bases from V and 5 bases from J; junction bases left unmatched: 12. Germline loops: CDR1 SEHNR, CDR2 FQNEAQ (reference sequence). The CDR3 spells CASTFETGGFNEQYF. CDR3 nucleotides: TGTGCCAGCACCTTCGAGACAGGGGGTTTCAACGAGCAGTACTTC. Complete variable domain (other parts from reference TRBV7-9 and TRBJ2-7): DTGVSQNPRHKITKRGQNVTFRCDPISEHNRLYWYRQTLGQGPEFLTYFQNEAQLEKSRLLSDRFSAERPKGSFSTLEIQRTEQGDSAMYLCASTFETGGFNEQYFGPGTRLTVT.

This chain joins TRBV29-1 and TRBJ2-5; no clear D. The CDR3 is 13 residues long. Trimming shortened V by 3 bases and J by 0 bases, and 8 bases separated the two germline ends. Germline V gene data show CDR1 as SQVTM and CDR2 as ANQGSEA. Written as DNA, the CDR3 is TGCAGCGTTGAGTCACAAAACCAAGAGACCCAGTACTTC. This gives the protein CSVESQNQETQYF.